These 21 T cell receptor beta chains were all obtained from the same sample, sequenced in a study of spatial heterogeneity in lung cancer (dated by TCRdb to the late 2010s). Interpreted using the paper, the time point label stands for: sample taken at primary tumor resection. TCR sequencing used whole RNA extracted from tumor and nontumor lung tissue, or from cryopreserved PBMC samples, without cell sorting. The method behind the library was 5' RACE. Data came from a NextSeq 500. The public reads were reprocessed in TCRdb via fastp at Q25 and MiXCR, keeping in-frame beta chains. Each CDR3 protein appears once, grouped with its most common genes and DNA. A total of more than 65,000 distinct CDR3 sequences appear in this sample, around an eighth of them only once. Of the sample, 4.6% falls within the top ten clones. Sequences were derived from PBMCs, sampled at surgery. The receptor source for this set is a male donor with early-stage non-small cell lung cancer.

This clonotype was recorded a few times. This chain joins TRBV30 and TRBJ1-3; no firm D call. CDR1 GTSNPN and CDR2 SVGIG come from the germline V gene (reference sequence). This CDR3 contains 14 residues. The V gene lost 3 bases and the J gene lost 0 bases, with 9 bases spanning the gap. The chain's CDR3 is CAWRSGISGNTIYF. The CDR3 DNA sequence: TGTGCCTGGAGATCGGGGATCTCTGGAAACACCATATATTTT.

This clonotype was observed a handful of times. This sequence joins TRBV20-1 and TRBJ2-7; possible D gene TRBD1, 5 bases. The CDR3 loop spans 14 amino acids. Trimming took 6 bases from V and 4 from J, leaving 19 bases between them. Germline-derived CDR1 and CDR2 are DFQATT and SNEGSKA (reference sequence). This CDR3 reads CSAYLQGYEYEQYF. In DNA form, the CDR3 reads TGCAGTGCGTACCTTCAGGGATACGAGTACGAGCAGTACTTC.

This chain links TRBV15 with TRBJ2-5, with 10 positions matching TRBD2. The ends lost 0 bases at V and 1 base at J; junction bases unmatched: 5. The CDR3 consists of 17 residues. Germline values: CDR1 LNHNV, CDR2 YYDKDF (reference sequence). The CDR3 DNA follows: TGTGCCACCAGCAGAGATGCTAGCGGGGGCCCCCAAGAGACCCAGTACTTC. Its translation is CATSRDASGGPQETQYF.

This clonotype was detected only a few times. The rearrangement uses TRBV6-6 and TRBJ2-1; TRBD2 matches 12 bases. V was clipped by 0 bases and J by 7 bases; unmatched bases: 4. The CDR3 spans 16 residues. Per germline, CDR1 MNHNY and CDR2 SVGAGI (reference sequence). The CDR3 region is CASSYSTSGGRNEQFF. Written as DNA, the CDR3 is TGTGCCAGCAGTTACTCGACTAGCGGGGGTAGAAATGAGCAGTTCTTC.

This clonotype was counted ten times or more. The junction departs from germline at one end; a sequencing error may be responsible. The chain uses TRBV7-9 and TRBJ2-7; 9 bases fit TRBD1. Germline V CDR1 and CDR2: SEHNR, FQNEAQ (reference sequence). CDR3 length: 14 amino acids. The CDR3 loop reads CASSFGQGNYEQYF. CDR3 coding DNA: TGCGCCAGCAGCTTCGGACAGGGGAACTACGAGCAGTACTTC.

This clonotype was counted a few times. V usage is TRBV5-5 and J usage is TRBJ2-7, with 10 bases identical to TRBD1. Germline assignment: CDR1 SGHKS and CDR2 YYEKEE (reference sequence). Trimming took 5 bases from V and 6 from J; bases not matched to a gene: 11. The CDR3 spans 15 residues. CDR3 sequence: CASSSPGTGEGEQYF. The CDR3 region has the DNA TGTGCCAGCAGTTCCCCCGGGACAGGGGAAGGCGAGCAGTACTTC.

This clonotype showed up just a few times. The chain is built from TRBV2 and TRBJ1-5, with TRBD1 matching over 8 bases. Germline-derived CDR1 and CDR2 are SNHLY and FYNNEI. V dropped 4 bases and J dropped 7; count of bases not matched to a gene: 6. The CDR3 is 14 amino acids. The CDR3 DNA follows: TGTGCCAGCAGTGGACAGGGGAGGGAACAGCCCCAGCATTTT. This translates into CASSGQGREQPQHF.

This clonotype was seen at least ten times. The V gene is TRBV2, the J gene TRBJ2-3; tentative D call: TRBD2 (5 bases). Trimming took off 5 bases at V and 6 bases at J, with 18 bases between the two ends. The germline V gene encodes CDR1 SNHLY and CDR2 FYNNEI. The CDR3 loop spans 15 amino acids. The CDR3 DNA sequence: TGTGCCAGCAGTCCCGACCCACCGAGAGGGGATACGCAGTATTTT. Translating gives CASSPDPPRGDTQYF.

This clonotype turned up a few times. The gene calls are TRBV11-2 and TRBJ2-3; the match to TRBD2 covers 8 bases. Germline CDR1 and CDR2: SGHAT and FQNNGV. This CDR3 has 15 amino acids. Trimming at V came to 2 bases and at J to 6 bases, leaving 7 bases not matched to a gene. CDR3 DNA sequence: TGTGCCAGCAGCTTACCACGGGAGGGGTCGGATACGCAGTATTTT. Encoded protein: CASSLPREGSDTQYF.

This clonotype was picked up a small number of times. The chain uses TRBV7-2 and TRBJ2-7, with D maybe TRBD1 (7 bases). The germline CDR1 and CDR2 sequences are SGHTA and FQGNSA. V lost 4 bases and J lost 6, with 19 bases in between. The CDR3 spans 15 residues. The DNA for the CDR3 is TGTGCCAGCAGCTCCTCAGGGGGGCCCTCCGGCGAGCAGTACTTC. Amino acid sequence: CASSSSGGPSGEQYF.

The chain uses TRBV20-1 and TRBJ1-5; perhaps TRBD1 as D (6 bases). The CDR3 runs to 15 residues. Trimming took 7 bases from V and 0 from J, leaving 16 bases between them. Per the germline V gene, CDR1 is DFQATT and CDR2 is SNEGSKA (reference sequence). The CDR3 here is CSVGPGAYSNQPQHF. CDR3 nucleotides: TGCAGTGTTGGCCCGGGGGCCTATAGCAATCAGCCCCAGCATTTT.

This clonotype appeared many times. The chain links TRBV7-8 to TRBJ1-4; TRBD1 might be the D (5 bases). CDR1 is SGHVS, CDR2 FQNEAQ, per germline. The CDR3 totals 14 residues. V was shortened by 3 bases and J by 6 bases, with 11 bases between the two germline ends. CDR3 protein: CASSLGRDHEKLFF. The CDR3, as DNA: TGTGCCAGCAGCTTGGGCAGGGATCATGAAAAACTGTTTTTT.

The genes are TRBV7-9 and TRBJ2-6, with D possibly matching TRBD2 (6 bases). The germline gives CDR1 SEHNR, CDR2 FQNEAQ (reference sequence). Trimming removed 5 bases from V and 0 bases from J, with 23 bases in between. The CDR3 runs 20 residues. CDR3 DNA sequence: TGTGCCAGCAGCCCCATTTCTGAGACTAGGATTTCCTCTGGGGCCAACGTCCTGACTTTC. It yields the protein CASSPISETRISSGANVLTF.

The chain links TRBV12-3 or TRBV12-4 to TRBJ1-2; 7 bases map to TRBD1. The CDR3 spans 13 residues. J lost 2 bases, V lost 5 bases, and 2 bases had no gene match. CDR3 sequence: CASSLQGNYGYTF. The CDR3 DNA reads TGTGCCAGCAGTCTACAGGGGAACTATGGCTACACCTTC.

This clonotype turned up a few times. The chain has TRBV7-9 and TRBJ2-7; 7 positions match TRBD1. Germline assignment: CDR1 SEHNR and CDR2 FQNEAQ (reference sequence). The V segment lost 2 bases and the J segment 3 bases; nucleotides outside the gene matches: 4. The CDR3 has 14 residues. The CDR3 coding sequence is TGTGCCAGCAGCTTAATGACAGGGAACTACGAGCAGTACTTC. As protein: CASSLMTGNYEQYF.

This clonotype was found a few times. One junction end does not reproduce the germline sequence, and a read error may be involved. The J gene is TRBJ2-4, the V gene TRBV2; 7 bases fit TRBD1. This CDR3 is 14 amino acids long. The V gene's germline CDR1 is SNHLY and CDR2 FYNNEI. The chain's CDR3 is CASSGSPRQGRWHF. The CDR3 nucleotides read TGTGCCAGCAGTGGATCGCCTCGACAGGGAAGGTGGCACTTC.

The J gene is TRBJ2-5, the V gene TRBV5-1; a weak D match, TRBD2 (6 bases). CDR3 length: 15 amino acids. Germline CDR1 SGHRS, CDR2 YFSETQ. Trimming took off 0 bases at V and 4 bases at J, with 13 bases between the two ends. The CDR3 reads CASSLDPGALETQYF. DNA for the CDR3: TGCGCCAGCAGCTTGGATCCGGGAGCCCTAGAGACCCAGTACTTC.

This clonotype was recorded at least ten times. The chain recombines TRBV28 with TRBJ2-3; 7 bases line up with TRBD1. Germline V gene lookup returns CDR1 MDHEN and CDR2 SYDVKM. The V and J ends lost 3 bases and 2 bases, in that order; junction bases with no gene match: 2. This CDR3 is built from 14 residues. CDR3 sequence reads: CASSLGQPTDTQYF. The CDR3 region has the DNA TGTGCCAGCAGTTTGGGACAGCCCACAGATACGCAGTATTTT.

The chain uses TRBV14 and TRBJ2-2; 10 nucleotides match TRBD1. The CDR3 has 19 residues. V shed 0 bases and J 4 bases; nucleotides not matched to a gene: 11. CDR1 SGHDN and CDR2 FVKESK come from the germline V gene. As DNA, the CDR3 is TGTGCCAGCAGCCAAGATAGGAGACAGGGGGCCGGCGGCACCGGGGAGCTGTTTTTT. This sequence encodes CASSQDRRQGAGGTGELFF.

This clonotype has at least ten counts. The CDR3 here is CSVEAGNGYTF. The CDR3 bases are TGCAGCGTTGAGGCAGGGAACGGCTACACCTTC. This chain connects TRBV29-1 to TRBJ1-2; possibly TRBD1 for D (5 bases). There are 11 residues in the CDR3. Germline CDR1 and CDR2: SQVTM and ANQGSEA. V dropped 3 bases and J dropped 8 bases, with 10 bases sitting between them.

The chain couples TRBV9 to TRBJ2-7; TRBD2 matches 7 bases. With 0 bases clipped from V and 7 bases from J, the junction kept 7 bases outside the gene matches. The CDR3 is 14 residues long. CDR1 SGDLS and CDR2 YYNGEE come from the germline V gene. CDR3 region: CASSVGGGSGEQYF. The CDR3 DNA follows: TGTGCCAGCAGCGTAGGGGGAGGGTCGGGGGAGCAGTACTTC.